This entry lists 20 T cell receptor beta chains sequenced from one sample in a study of T cell responses to AZD1222 COVID-19 vaccine. Sequenced by immunoSEQ multiplex PCR; TCRdb stores in-frame clones only, minus some. The sample records around 120,000 clones, around 89% being singletons. The input for sequencing was peripheral blood, taken 28 days after the second AZD1222 dose. The receptors stem from an adult who received the AZD1222 COVID-19 vaccine.

This rearrangement joins TRBV7-9 to TRBJ1-2, with TRBD1 matching over 7 bases. The ends lost 4 bases at V and 4 bases at J; junction bases unmatched: 0. This CDR3 region has 12 residues. Germline CDR1 is SEHNR and CDR2 is FQNEAQ (reference sequence). In DNA form, the CDR3 reads TGTGCCAGCAGCTGGACAGGCTATGGCTACACCTTC. This encodes CASSWTGYGYTF. The full variable domain, in which reference TRBV7-9 and TRBJ1-2 provide the parts outside the CDR3, is DTGVSQNPRHKITKRGQNVTFRCDPISEHNRLYWYRQTLGQGPEFLTYFQNEAQLEKSRLLSDRFSAERPKGSFSTLEIQRTEQGDSAMYLCASSWTGYGYTFGSGTRLTVV.

This chain uses TRBV30 with TRBJ2-2; unclear D gene. This CDR3 spans 15 amino acids. Trimming took 0 bases from V and 2 from J, leaving 10 bases between them. Germline loops: CDR1 GTSNPN, CDR2 SVGIG (reference sequence). CDR3 DNA: TGTGCCTGGAGTGTAATAGGTCAAAACACCGGGGAGCTGTTTTTT. Protein product: CAWSVIGQNTGELFF.

The CDR3 nucleotides read TGTGCCAGCAGTTACCCGGGGGTGATTCAGCCCCAGCATTTT. Translating it yields CASSYPGVIQPQHF. The gene calls are TRBV6-5 and TRBJ1-5; TRBD1 might be the D (5 bases). V lost 2 bases and J 6 bases, leaving 11 bases between the germline ends. CDR1 is MNHEY and CDR2 is SVGAGI in the germline V gene. The CDR3 is 14 residues long.

The genes are TRBV28 and TRBJ1-5; D remains unclear. The V and J ends lost 3 bases and 2 bases respectively, with 11 bases between them. Germline V gives CDR1 MDHEN, CDR2 SYDVKM. The CDR3 sequence is 15 residues long. CDR3 in amino acids: CASSFPRMGNQPQHF. As DNA, the CDR3 is TGTGCCAGCAGTTTTCCGAGGATGGGCAATCAGCCCCAGCATTTT.

The chain joins TRBV7-3 to TRBJ1-2; 12 bases fit TRBD1. This CDR3 contains 16 residues. Germline lookup yields CDR1 SGHTA and CDR2 FQGTGA. Germline trimming cut 0 bases from V and 7 bases from J; bases unmatched to any gene: 6. CDR3 nucleotides: TGTGCCAGCAGCTTAACAGGATCGGGACAGGGGGCTGGCTACACCTTC. It codes for CASSLTGSGQGAGYTF.

The chain links TRBV18 to TRBJ2-3, with TRBD2 matching over 9 bases. J lost 2 bases, V lost 2 bases, and 8 bases had no gene match. CDR3 length equals 17 residues. Germline V gene sequence: CDR1 KGHSH, CDR2 LQKENI. CDR3 sequence reads: CASSPATSGSYTDTQYF. CDR3 coding DNA: TGTGCCAGCTCACCAGCAACTAGCGGGTCATACACAGATACGCAGTATTTT.

The rearrangement links TRBV2 to TRBJ2-5; D is possibly TRBD2 (6 bases). The CDR3 spans 15 residues. The V and J ends lost 6 bases and 5 bases respectively, with 19 bases between them. Germline loops: CDR1 SNHLY, CDR2 FYNNEI. In DNA, the CDR3 is TGTGCCAGCAGGATGGACGGAGGACGGGGGGAGACCCAGTACTTC. Amino acids: CASRMDGGRGETQYF.

This clone was picked up one time. This chain connects TRBV28 to TRBJ2-5; TRBD2 matches at 11 bases. Germline V gives CDR1 MDHEN, CDR2 SYDVKM. The CDR3 is made up of 15 amino acids. The trim removed 5 bases at V and 5 bases at J, leaving 7 bases unmatched. The CDR3 sequence is CASSELAGVVETQYF. CDR3 in DNA: TGTGCCAGCAGTGAACTAGCGGGAGTAGTCGAGACCCAGTACTTC.

The table lists this clone with a few counts. V usage is TRBV2 and J usage is TRBJ1-4; D not resolved. Germline CDR1 is SNHLY and CDR2 is FYNNEI. CDR3 length: 14 amino acids. The V and J ends lost 3 bases and 8 bases respectively, with 13 bases between them. The CDR3 coding sequence is TGTGCCAGCAGTGATGGGGTGTCGGGAGAAAAACTGTTTTTT. The encoded protein is CASSDGVSGEKLFF.

The DNA of the CDR3 is TGTGCCAGCAGTTACTCTCGGGGTAATGAGCAGTTCTTC. Protein: CASSYSRGNEQFF. The rearrangement links TRBV6-5 to TRBJ2-1; the D gene is possibly TRBD2 (5 bases). The germline gives CDR1 MNHEY, CDR2 SVGAGI. CDR3 length equals 13 residues. V lost 0 bases, J lost 7 bases, and 7 bases lay in between.

This chain links TRBV11-2 with TRBJ2-2, with a tentative D call TRBD1 (5 bases). CDR1 is SGHAT, CDR2 FQNNGV, per germline. The CDR3 is made up of 16 amino acids. V lost 0 bases, J lost 9 bases, and 17 bases lay in between. The chain's CDR3 is CASSLEGPGMEWELFF. DNA of the CDR3: TGTGCCAGCAGCTTAGAAGGACCAGGGATGGAATGGGAGCTGTTTTTT.

The V call is TRBV3-1 (or the pseudogene TRBV3-2), the J call TRBJ2-1; 8 nucleotides match TRBD2. This CDR3 has 16 residues. The germline V gene has CDR1 LGHDT and CDR2 YNNKEL (reference sequence). Trimming at V came to 0 bases and at J to 8 bases, leaving 9 bases not matched to a gene. CDR3 in DNA: TGTGCCAGCAGCCAAGATTGGTTTGGAGCGGGGGATGAGCAGTTCTTC. It specifies CASSQDWFGAGDEQFF.

The chain uses TRBV6-2 or TRBV6-3 and TRBJ2-7; perhaps TRBD1 as D (6 bases). Trimming took off 2 bases at V and 6 bases at J, with 11 bases between the two ends. The CDR3 has 13 amino acids. Germline V gives CDR1 MNHEY, CDR2 SVGEGT. CDR3 sequence: CASSYGQLSEQYF. In DNA, the CDR3 is TGTGCCAGCAGTTACGGACAGCTTAGCGAGCAGTACTTC.

Comments on this clone: A read error may produce the germline difference seen at one junction end. The rearrangement links TRBV7-7 to TRBJ2-2; D ambiguous. The CDR3 is 17 residues long. Germline loops: CDR1 SSHAT, CDR2 FNYEAQ (reference sequence). The CDR3 DNA reads TGTGCTAGCAGTCAAGGTCGCGCCGTCGGGTACACCGGGGAGCTGTTTTTT. Amino acids: CASSQGRAVGYTGELFF.

The rearrangement joins TRBV6-6 to TRBJ1-5; D is unresolved. The length of the CDR3 is 14 residues. The V gene lost 7 bases and the J gene lost 0 bases, with 10 bases spanning the gap. Germline assignment: CDR1 MNHNY and CDR2 SVGAGI (reference sequence). The DNA for the CDR3 is TGTGCCAGCAAATCCAGTTATAGCAATCAGCCCCAGCATTTT. Its protein is CASKSSYSNQPQHF.

The rearrangement joins TRBV27 to TRBJ1-1; D remains ambiguous. This CDR3 is 11 amino acids long. Trimming removed 4 bases from V and 7 bases from J, with 7 bases in between. The germline CDR1 and CDR2 sequences are MNHEY and SMNVEV (reference sequence). CDR3 in DNA: TGTGCCAGCAGTTACATAGGTGAAGCTTTCTTT. Translating gives CASSYIGEAFF.

This clone occurred once. The chain has TRBV12-3 or TRBV12-4 and TRBJ1-1; no definite D call. Trimming removed 7 bases at V and 3 bases at J, with 12 bases between. The CDR3 is made up of 13 amino acids. CDR3 in DNA: TGTGCCAGCAAAATGTCGACGGACACTGAAGCTTTCTTT. It specifies CASKMSTDTEAFF.

This chain joins TRBV12-5 and TRBJ2-1; 10 nucleotides match TRBD2. The CDR3 runs 14 residues. The junction had 7 bases not matched to a gene; V was cut back by 7 bases and J by 7 bases. In germline, CDR1 is LGHNT, CDR2 FRNRAP. The CDR3 spells CASELAGGLNEQFF. CDR3 sequence (DNA): TGTGCTAGTGAATTAGCGGGAGGCCTAAATGAGCAGTTCTTC. The complete variable domain, with remaining parts taken from reference TRBV12-5 and TRBJ2-1, reads DARVTQTPRHKVTEMGQEVTMRCQPILGHNTVFWYRQTMMQGLELLAYFRNRAPLDDSGMPKDRFSAEMPDATLATLKIQPSEPRDSAVYFCASELAGGLNEQFFGPGTRLTVL.

The chain couples TRBV12-3 or TRBV12-4 to TRBJ2-7, with 7 bases aligning to TRBD2. The CDR3 contains 13 residues. The ends lost 7 bases at V and 3 bases at J; junction bases unmatched: 6. In nucleotides, the CDR3 is TGTGCCAGCACCACAGGACTAGTCTACGAGCAGTACTTC. Protein product: CASTTGLVYEQYF.

The genes are TRBV27 and TRBJ1-1; no reliable D call. The CDR3 is 11 amino acids. Trimming left V 5 bases short and J 7 bases short, with 8 bases between. Germline values: CDR1 MNHEY, CDR2 SMNVEV (reference sequence). The CDR3 protein is CASSVAVEAFF. CDR3 DNA sequence: TGTGCCAGCAGTGTTGCTGTTGAAGCTTTCTTT.